The clone carrying this T cell receptor beta chain appeared many times. Its target is not known. The CDR3 extends over 16 amino acids. Germline CDR1 SEHNR, CDR2 FQNEAQ (reference sequence). The trim removed 5 bases at V and 2 bases at J, leaving 9 bases unmatched. Transcripts of RNA were the source for amplifying TCR beta CDR3 regions. HTBI primers were used in a first-round RT-PCR, which preceded a second-round multiplex PCR. TCRdb reanalysed the multiplex PCR reads using MiXCR and keeps one entry per CDR3 protein. The sample shows roughly 700,000 distinct CDR3 sequences, around 40% of them seen only once. This record comes from a study of Graves' ophthalmopathy and Graves' hyperthyroidism. Points from the study as a whole: A roughly 81% specificity and around 89% sensitivity were achieved by a 13-signature model that separated ophthalmopathy from stable hyperthyroidism.

The clonotype was recovered from an adult man with Graves' ophthalmopathy. The chain has TRBV7-9 and TRBJ1-2; 9 nucleotides line up with TRBD1. The source material was peripheral blood. The CDR3 spells CASSKTGTGLNYGYTF. CDR3 sequence (DNA): TGTGCCAGCAGCAAAACCGGGACAGGGCTCAACTATGGCTACACCTTC.